Listed below are T cell receptor beta chains from one sample, sequenced in a study of Graves' ophthalmopathy and Graves' hyperthyroidism. TCRdb reprocessed the multiplex PCR reads with MiXCR, giving one entry per CDR3 protein. The sample has approximately 480,000 distinct CDR3 sequences; approximately 15% are singletons. Sequencing used blood. Every receptor here comes from a woman aged 25 to 39 with Graves' ophthalmopathy. CDR3s include the opening cysteine and the closing phenylalanine or tryptophan. Fields, in order: clone size, V gene, J gene, D gene, CDR3 DNA, CDR3 protein. D genes are given only for firm matches. The size entry is marked missing in some rows and otherwise reads once, few, many or a size class.

clone_size: many; v_call: TRBV12-3/TRBV12-4; j_call: TRBJ2-7; d_call: NA; cdr3_nt: TGTGCCAGCAGTTATGGAGAATACTACGAGCAGTACTTC; cdr3_aa: CASSYGEYYEQYF
clone_size: many; v_call: TRBV6-5; j_call: TRBJ1-2; d_call: NA; cdr3_nt: TGTGCCAGCAGTTACTCAACGGGAATAAGTGGCTACACCTTC; cdr3_aa: CASSYSTGISGYTF
clone_size: many; v_call: TRBV12-3/TRBV12-4; j_call: TRBJ2-7; d_call: TRBD2; cdr3_nt: TGTGCCAGCAGTTTTGAGCGGGAAGGGCAGTACTTC; cdr3_aa: CASSFEREGQYF
clone_size: many; v_call: TRBV6-1; j_call: TRBJ2-5; d_call: TRBD2; cdr3_nt: TGTGCCAGCACTCCGGGGGGGGGCTCCCAAGAGACCCAGTACTTC; cdr3_aa: CASTPGGGSQETQYF
clone_size: many; v_call: TRBV30; j_call: TRBJ2-7; d_call: NA; cdr3_nt: TGTGCCTGGAGTGTACGACTGCAAGTAACCTACGAGCAGTACTTC; cdr3_aa: CAWSVRLQVTYEQYF
clone_size: many; v_call: TRBV15; j_call: TRBJ2-7; d_call: NA; cdr3_nt: TGTGCCACCAGCAGGCTGAAAGCCTACGAGCAGTACTTC; cdr3_aa: CATSRLKAYEQYF
clone_size: many; v_call: TRBV6-2/TRBV6-3; j_call: TRBJ2-7; d_call: NA; cdr3_nt: TGTGCCAGCAGTTACTACGGTCCGGGCGAGCAGTACTTC; cdr3_aa: CASSYYGPGEQYF
clone_size: many; v_call: TRBV6-2/TRBV6-3; j_call: TRBJ2-7; d_call: TRBD1; cdr3_nt: TGTGCCAGCAGCCAGGGGACAGCTCGTGCCTACGAGCAGTACTTC; cdr3_aa: CASSQGTARAYEQYF
clone_size: few; v_call: TRBV27; j_call: TRBJ2-7; d_call: NA; cdr3_nt: TGTGCCAGCAGTCCTGCCCGGGACCGCACGTATTCCCACGAGCAGTACTTC; cdr3_aa: CASSPARDRTYSHEQYF
clone_size: NA; v_call: TRBV5-1; j_call: TRBJ1-5; d_call: NA; cdr3_nt: TGCGCCAGCAGCTTGGCCGGCCCAGGCGGCGGTCAGCCCCAGCATTTT; cdr3_aa: CASSLAGPGGGQPQHF
clone_size: many; v_call: TRBV12-3/TRBV12-4; j_call: TRBJ2-5; d_call: TRBD1; cdr3_nt: TGTGCCAGCACACCGACAGGGGTCGAGACCCAGTACTTC; cdr3_aa: CASTPTGVETQYF
clone_size: few; v_call: TRBV19; j_call: TRBJ2-2; d_call: NA; cdr3_nt: TGTGCCAGTATCCACTACACCGGGGAGCTGTTTTTT; cdr3_aa: CASIHYTGELFF
clone_size: once; v_call: TRBV5-5; j_call: TRBJ1-1; d_call: NA; cdr3_nt: TGTGCCAGCAGCTCGGACGGCAAGAACACTGAAGCTTTCTTT; cdr3_aa: CASSSDGKNTEAFF
clone_size: many; v_call: TRBV7-9; j_call: TRBJ2-7; d_call: TRBD1; cdr3_nt: TGTGCCAGCAGTCCTACAGGGGCCTACGAGCAGTACTTC; cdr3_aa: CASSPTGAYEQYF
clone_size: NA; v_call: TRBV12-3/TRBV12-4; j_call: TRBJ1-5; d_call: TRBD1; cdr3_nt: TGTGCCAGCAGTTCCGGGACAGGGGGAGACTATAGCAATCAGCCCCAGCATTTT; cdr3_aa: CASSSGTGGDYSNQPQHF
clone_size: many; v_call: TRBV9; j_call: TRBJ2-7; d_call: TRBD2; cdr3_nt: TGTGCCAGCAGCGTAGTGGATAGCGGGAGAGTCGAGCAGTACTTC; cdr3_aa: CASSVVDSGRVEQYF
clone_size: few; v_call: TRBV20-1; j_call: TRBJ2-2; d_call: NA; cdr3_nt: TGCAGTGCTAGACGGCAGGGGAGGCCCGGGGAGCTGTTTTTT; cdr3_aa: CSARRQGRPGELFF
clone_size: many; v_call: TRBV6-2/TRBV6-3; j_call: TRBJ2-5; d_call: TRBD2; cdr3_nt: TGTGCCAGCAGTCCACTAGCGGGAGCATTTGAGACCCAGTACTTC; cdr3_aa: CASSPLAGAFETQYF
clone_size: few; v_call: TRBV9; j_call: TRBJ2-2; d_call: TRBD2; cdr3_nt: TGTGCCAGCAGCCCTCCTAGCGGGAGGAGTAACACCGGGGAGCTGTTTTTT; cdr3_aa: CASSPPSGRSNTGELFF
clone_size: many; v_call: TRBV7-8; j_call: TRBJ1-1; d_call: NA; cdr3_nt: TGTGCCAGCAATCTTGTCGGAAATCCCATGAACACTGAAGCTTTCTTT; cdr3_aa: CASNLVGNPMNTEAFF
clone_size: many; v_call: TRBV12-3/TRBV12-4; j_call: TRBJ2-7; d_call: TRBD1; cdr3_nt: TGTGCCAGCAGTTCCCTCGGGACAGTCCTCTACGAGCAGTACTTC; cdr3_aa: CASSSLGTVLYEQYF
clone_size: few; v_call: TRBV6-1; j_call: TRBJ2-4; d_call: TRBD1; cdr3_nt: TGTGCCAGCAGTGAATCGGCCGTCGGGACAGTGTCTAGCCAAAACATTAAGTACTTC; cdr3_aa: CASSESAVGTVSSQNIKYF
clone_size: few; v_call: TRBV5-8; j_call: TRBJ2-4; d_call: TRBD2; cdr3_nt: TGTGCCAGCAGCTTGTTTCTAGCGGAAGCCAAAAACATTCAGTACTTC; cdr3_aa: CASSLFLAEAKNIQYF
clone_size: many; v_call: TRBV24-1; j_call: TRBJ1-2; d_call: NA; cdr3_nt: TGTGCCACCAGTGACTCACCGGGACAAGAAAAGAGTGGCTACACCTTC; cdr3_aa: CATSDSPGQEKSGYTF
clone_size: many; v_call: TRBV4-2; j_call: TRBJ2-2; d_call: NA; cdr3_nt: TGTGCCAGCAGCCTCCCCCATGGTACCAGGTGGACCGGGGAGCTGTTTTTT; cdr3_aa: CASSLPHGTRWTGELFF
clone_size: many; v_call: TRBV7-8; j_call: TRBJ1-1; d_call: NA; cdr3_nt: TGTGCCAGCAGAGTTACGGCTGGGGGGATCACTGAAGCTTTCTTT; cdr3_aa: CASRVTAGGITEAFF
clone_size: many; v_call: TRBV28; j_call: TRBJ2-7; d_call: NA; cdr3_nt: TGTGCCAGCAGCCCTCCCGGGTCCTCTTCCTACGAGCAGTACTTC; cdr3_aa: CASSPPGSSSYEQYF
clone_size: NA; v_call: TRBV5-1; j_call: TRBJ2-7; d_call: NA; cdr3_nt: TGCGCCAGCAGCCGGAGATGGGTGGTTGTAAACTACGAGCAGTACTTC; cdr3_aa: CASSRRWVVVNYEQYF
clone_size: many; v_call: TRBV2; j_call: TRBJ2-7; d_call: NA; cdr3_nt: TGTGCCAGCAGTGAAGCTAACAGTTTACGGTACTTC; cdr3_aa: CASSEANSLRYF
clone_size: many; v_call: TRBV28; j_call: TRBJ2-7; d_call: NA; cdr3_nt: TGTGCCAGCAGCCCCGCTGGGTACGAGCAGTACTTC; cdr3_aa: CASSPAGYEQYF
clone_size: many; v_call: TRBV19; j_call: TRBJ1-5; d_call: NA; cdr3_nt: TGTGCCAGCAGCACACCAGGGGGCAATCAGCCCCAGCATTTT; cdr3_aa: CASSTPGGNQPQHF
clone_size: NA; v_call: TRBV6-2/TRBV6-3; j_call: TRBJ2-7; d_call: NA; cdr3_nt: TGTGCCAGCAAGGGCGACTCCCGTCCGTACGAGCAGTACTTC; cdr3_aa: CASKGDSRPYEQYF
clone_size: many; v_call: TRBV12-3/TRBV12-4; j_call: TRBJ2-2; d_call: NA; cdr3_nt: TGTGCCAGCAGGTACACCGGGGAGCTGTTTTTT; cdr3_aa: CASRYTGELFF
clone_size: NA; v_call: TRBV7-2; j_call: TRBJ1-2; d_call: TRBD1; cdr3_nt: TGTGCCAGCAGCGAAAACAGGGGAGCTAACTATGGCTACACCTTC; cdr3_aa: CASSENRGANYGYTF
clone_size: few; v_call: TRBV6-1; j_call: TRBJ2-4; d_call: TRBD2; cdr3_nt: TGTGCCAGCAGTGCACTAGCGGGAGGGGGGGCCAAAAACATTCAGTACTTC; cdr3_aa: CASSALAGGGAKNIQYF
clone_size: many; v_call: TRBV6-5; j_call: TRBJ1-5; d_call: NA; cdr3_nt: TGTGCCAGCATTCTAGGGGGGGGAAGTCAGCCCCAGCATTTT; cdr3_aa: CASILGGGSQPQHF
clone_size: many; v_call: TRBV2; j_call: TRBJ1-6; d_call: TRBD1; cdr3_nt: TGTGCCAACCGACAGGGGTCCTATAATTCACCCCTCCACTTT; cdr3_aa: CANRQGSYNSPLHF